This T cell receptor (beta chain) was retrieved from a study of blood T cells in healthy people across ages. Study-level points and caveats: Long-lived donors exceeded aged donors in naive CD4+ cells and diversity.

Points on this clonotype: Its antigen remains unknown.

The CDR3 extends over 16 amino acids. V was cut by 0 bases and J by 0 bases, with 13 bases left in between. CDR1 SQVTM and CDR2 ANQGSEA come from the germline V gene. Then a second PCR, running about 6 to 12 cycles, was carried out with a sample-barcoded 5' primer and a J-beta primer mix. Each of the cDNA molecules was tagged by a template-switch adaptor with 12 random nucleotides. TCRdb used MiXCR to reprocess the 5' RACE reads, holding one entry per CDR3 protein. The sample holds fewer than 1.5 million distinct CDR3 sequences, around 42% seen once. Sequenced sample: blood. The chain joins TRBV29-1 to TRBJ2-3; D may be TRBD2 (5 bases). The TCR originated in a woman aged 18-30 years in good health. The CDR3 spells CSVEEERDFSTDTQYF. The CDR3 nucleotides read TGCAGCGTTGAAGAGGAGAGGGATTTTAGCACAGATACGCAGTATTTT.